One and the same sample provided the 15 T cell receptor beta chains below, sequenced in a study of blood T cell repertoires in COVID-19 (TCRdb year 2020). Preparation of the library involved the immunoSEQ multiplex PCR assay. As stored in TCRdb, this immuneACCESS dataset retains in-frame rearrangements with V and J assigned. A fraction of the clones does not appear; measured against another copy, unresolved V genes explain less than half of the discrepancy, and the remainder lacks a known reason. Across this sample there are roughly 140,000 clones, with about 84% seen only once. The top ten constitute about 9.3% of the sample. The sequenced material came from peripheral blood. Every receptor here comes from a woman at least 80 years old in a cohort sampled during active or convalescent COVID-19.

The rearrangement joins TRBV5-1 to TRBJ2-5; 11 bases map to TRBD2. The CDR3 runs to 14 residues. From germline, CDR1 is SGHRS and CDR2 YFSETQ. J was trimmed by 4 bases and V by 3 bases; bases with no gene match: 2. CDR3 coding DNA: TGCGCCAGCAGCTCCGGACTAGCGGGAGAGACCCAGTACTTC. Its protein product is CASSSGLAGETQYF.

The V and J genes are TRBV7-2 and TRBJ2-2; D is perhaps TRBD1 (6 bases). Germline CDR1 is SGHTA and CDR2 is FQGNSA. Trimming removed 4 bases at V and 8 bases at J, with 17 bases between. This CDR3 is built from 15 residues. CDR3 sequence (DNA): TGTGCCAGCAGCTCCCCCCCCAGGGGTGGAGGGGAGCTGTTTTTT. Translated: CASSSPPRGGGELFF.

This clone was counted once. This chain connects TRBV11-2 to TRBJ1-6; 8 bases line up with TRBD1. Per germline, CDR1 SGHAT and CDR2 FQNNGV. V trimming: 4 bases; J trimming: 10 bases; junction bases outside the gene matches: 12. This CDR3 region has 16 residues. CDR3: CASSSGATGGRSPLHF. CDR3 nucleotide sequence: TGTGCCAGCAGCTCCGGAGCCACAGGGGGTCGGTCACCCCTCCACTTT.

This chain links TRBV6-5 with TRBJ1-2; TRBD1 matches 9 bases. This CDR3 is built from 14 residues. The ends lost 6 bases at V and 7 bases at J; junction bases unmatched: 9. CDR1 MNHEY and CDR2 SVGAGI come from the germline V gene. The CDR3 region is CASRETGGGGGYTF. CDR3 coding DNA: TGTGCCAGCAGGGAGACAGGGGGGGGAGGTGGCTACACCTTC.

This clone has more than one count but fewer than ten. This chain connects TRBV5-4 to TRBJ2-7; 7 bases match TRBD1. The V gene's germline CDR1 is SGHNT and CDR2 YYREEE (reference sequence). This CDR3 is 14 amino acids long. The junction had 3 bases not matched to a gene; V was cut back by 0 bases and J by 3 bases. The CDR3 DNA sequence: TGTGCCAGCAGCTTGGACAGGGGTATCTACGAGCAGTACGTC. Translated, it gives CASSLDRGIYEQYV.

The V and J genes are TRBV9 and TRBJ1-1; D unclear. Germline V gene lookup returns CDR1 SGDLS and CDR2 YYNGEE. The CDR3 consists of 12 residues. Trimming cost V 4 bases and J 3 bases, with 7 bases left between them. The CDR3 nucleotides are TGTGCCAGCAGCCCGCAGGACACTGAAGCTTTCTTT. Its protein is CASSPQDTEAFF.

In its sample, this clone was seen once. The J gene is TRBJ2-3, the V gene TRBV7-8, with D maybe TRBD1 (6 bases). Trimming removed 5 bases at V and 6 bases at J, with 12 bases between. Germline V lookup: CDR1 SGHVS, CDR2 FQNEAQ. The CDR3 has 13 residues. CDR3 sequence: CASSTTGFDTQYF. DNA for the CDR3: TGTGCCAGCAGCACAACAGGGTTTGATACGCAGTATTTT. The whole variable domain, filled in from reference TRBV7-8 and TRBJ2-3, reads GAGVSQSPRYKVAKRGQDVALRCDPISGHVSLFWYQQALGQGPEFLTYFQNEAQLDKSGLPSDRFFAERPEGSVSTLKIQRTQQEDSAVYLCASSTTGFDTQYFGPGTRLTVL.

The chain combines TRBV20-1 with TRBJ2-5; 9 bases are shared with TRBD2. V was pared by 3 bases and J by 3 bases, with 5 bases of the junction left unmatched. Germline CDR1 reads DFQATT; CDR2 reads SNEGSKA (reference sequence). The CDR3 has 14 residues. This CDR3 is CSASPLAGEETQYF. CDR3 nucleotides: TGCAGTGCTAGTCCTTTAGCGGGGGAAGAGACCCAGTACTTC.

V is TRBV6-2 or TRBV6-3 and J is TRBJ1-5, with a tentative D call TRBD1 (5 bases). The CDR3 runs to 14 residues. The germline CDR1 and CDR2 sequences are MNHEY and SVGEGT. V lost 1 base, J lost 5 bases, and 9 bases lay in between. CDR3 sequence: CASSYLSGHQPQHF. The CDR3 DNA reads TGTGCCAGCAGTTACTTGTCAGGGCATCAGCCCCAGCATTTT.

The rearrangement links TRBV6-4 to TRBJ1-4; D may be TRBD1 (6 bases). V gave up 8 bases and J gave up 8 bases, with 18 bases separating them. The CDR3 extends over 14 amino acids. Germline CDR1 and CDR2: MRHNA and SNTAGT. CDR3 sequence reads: CASYKGGASEKLFF. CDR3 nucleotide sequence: TGTGCCAGCTACAAAGGGGGGGCTAGCGAAAAACTGTTTTTT.

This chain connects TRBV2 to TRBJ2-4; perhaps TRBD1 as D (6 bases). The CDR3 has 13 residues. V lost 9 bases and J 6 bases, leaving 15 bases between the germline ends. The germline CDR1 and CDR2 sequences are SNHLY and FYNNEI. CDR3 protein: CARSPGHGNIQYF. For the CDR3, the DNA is TGTGCCAGATCGCCGGGACACGGAAACATTCAGTACTTC.

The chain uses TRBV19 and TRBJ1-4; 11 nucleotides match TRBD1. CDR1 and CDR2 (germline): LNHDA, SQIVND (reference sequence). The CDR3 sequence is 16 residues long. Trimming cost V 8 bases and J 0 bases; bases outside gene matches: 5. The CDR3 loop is CASFGTGGATNEKLFF. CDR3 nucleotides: TGTGCCAGTTTCGGGACAGGGGGTGCAACTAATGAAAAACTGTTTTTT.

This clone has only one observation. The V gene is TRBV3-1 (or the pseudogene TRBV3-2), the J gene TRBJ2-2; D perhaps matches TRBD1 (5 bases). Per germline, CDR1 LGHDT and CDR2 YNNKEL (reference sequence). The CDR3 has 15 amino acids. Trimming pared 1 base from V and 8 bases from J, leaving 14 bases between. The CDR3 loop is CASSQGTGDFGELFF. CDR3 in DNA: TGTGCCAGCAGCCAAGGAACAGGTGACTTTGGGGAGCTGTTTTTT.

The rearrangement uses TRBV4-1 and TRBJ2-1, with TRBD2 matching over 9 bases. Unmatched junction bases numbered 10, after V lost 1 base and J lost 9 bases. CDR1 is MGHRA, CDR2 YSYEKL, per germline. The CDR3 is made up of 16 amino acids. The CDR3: CASSQGALAGSGEQFF. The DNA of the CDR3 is TGCGCCAGCAGCCAAGGTGCGCTAGCGGGGAGCGGTGAGCAGTTCTTC.

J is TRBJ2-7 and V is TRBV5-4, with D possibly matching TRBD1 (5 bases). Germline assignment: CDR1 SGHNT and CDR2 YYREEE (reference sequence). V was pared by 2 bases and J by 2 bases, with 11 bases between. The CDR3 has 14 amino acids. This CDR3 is CASSFGQGPYEQYF. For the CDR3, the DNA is TGTGCCAGCAGCTTTGGGCAGGGCCCCTACGAGCAGTACTTC.